Each of the 4 T cell receptor beta chains below was sequenced from the same sample in a study of CD8 T cells in Susac syndrome. Reverse transcription of roughly 0.5 to 1 ug RNA was carried out with random hexamers. Each CDR3 protein is one row after TCRdb ran MiXCR on the immunoSEQ multiplex PCR reads. The repertoire has some 200,000 distinct CDR3 sequences, approximately 94% of them found once; the top ten carry roughly 0.093%. The sample consisted of CD4+ T cells from PBMCs. Every receptor here comes from a human donor with Susac syndrome.

This chain uses TRBV18 with TRBJ2-7; D is unclear. The CDR3 loop spans 14 amino acids. In germline, CDR1 is KGHSH, CDR2 LQKENI. V lost 2 bases and J 4 bases, leaving 12 bases between the germline ends. The CDR3 coding sequence is TGTGCCAGCTCACCAGAAATGCTGGTTTACGAGCAGTACTTC. This encodes CASSPEMLVYEQYF.

V usage is TRBV30 and J usage is TRBJ1-6; D might be TRBD1 (5 bases). V dropped 3 bases and J dropped 10 bases, with 10 bases sitting between them. Germline V CDR1 and CDR2: GTSNPN, SVGIG (reference sequence). This CDR3 has 12 amino acids. DNA for the CDR3: TGTGCCTGGAGCACAGGCTCCTCACCCCTCCACTTT. It translates to CAWSTGSSPLHF.

The chain carries TRBV11-2 and TRBJ2-1, with a possible D match to TRBD2 (5 bases). Trimming pared 6 bases from V and 6 bases from J, leaving 18 bases between. Germline assignment: CDR1 SGHAT and CDR2 FQNNGV. This CDR3 contains 15 residues. CDR3 sequence (DNA): TGTGCCAGCAGGGGTAAGAGCGCGGCGGGCAATGAGCAGTTCTTC. It codes for CASRGKSAAGNEQFF.

The CDR3 nucleotides are TGCAGTGCTAGAATTGGTGGGACAACGGGCGCGAACACCGGGGAGCTGTTTTTT. Protein sequence: CSARIGGTTGANTGELFF. This chain uses TRBV20-1 with TRBJ2-2; tentative D call: TRBD1 (6 bases). The length of the CDR3 is 18 residues. Deletions cut 2 bases from V and 0 bases from J, with 19 bases between. Germline values: CDR1 DFQATT, CDR2 SNEGSKA (reference sequence).